These 27 T cell receptor beta chains share one sample of origin, sequenced in a study of metastatic and nonmetastatic thyroid tumors. TCRdb re-called the PCR reads via MiXCR. Among under 60,000 clones listed, less than 25% were seen once. Each patient went into thyroid surgery without having received any treatment. Sequencing was done on a sample of blood. Every receptor here comes from a male donor with papillary thyroid cancer or a benign thyroid nodule (not recorded which). Some clones in this sample may be carry-over from other donors' samples.

This clone was detected many times. The CDR3 DNA follows: TGCAGCGCTAACCGGCCTGAGGTTGGCACAGATACGCAGTATTTT. Encoded protein: CSANRPEVGTDTQYF. The chain uses TRBV29-1 and TRBJ2-3; no definite D call. Trimming removed 7 bases from V and 1 base from J, with 18 bases in between. Germline V gene lookup returns CDR1 SQVTM and CDR2 ANQGSEA. The CDR3 has 15 amino acids.

This clone appeared many times. This may be a read error, as it is one base from a much larger clone. The V call is TRBV28, the J call TRBJ2-7, with TRBD1 matching 12 bases. This CDR3 spans 14 amino acids. After removal of 8 bases from V and 5 bases from J, the junction contained 7 bases not matched to a gene. Per the germline V gene, CDR1 is MDHEN and CDR2 is SYDVKM. The CDR3 loop is CASYGDRGRHEQYF. The DNA for the CDR3 is TGTGCCAGCTACGGGGACAGGGGGCGTCACGAGCAGTACTTC.

This clone appeared many times. The chain joins TRBV29-1 to TRBJ2-1; D is uncertain. Trimming cost V 3 bases and J 4 bases, with 4 bases left between them. The CDR3 totals 11 residues. Germline V lookup: CDR1 SQVTM, CDR2 ANQGSEA. The CDR3 region is CSVDRYNEQFF. The CDR3 bases are TGCAGCGTTGACAGGTACAATGAGCAGTTCTTC.

This clone was seen many times. The chain links TRBV29-1 to TRBJ2-2; 11 bases are shared with TRBD1. The CDR3 loop spans 15 amino acids. The germline V gene encodes CDR1 SQVTM and CDR2 ANQGSEA. J was trimmed by 3 bases and V by 5 bases; bases with no gene match: 5. The DNA of the CDR3 is TGCAGCGTTAGGACAGGGGGCTTTGACACCGGGGAGCTGTTTTTT. Protein: CSVRTGGFDTGELFF.

This clone was seen a few times. This chain uses TRBV12-3 or TRBV12-4 with TRBJ2-3; TRBD2 agrees at 9 bases. The length of the CDR3 is 15 residues. V shed 6 bases and J 2 bases; nucleotides not matched to a gene: 6. This CDR3 is CASSLGLAPTDTQYF. The CDR3 DNA sequence: TGTGCCAGCAGCCTTGGACTAGCGCCCACAGATACGCAGTATTTT.

This clone was seen ten or more times. V and J are TRBV20-1 and TRBJ2-1, with TRBD2 matching 8 bases. The CDR3 is made up of 12 amino acids. With V trimmed by 1 base and J by 7 bases, 0 bases remained unmatched. CDR1 is DFQATT and CDR2 is SNEGSKA in the germline V gene (reference sequence). CDR3 coding DNA: TGCAGTGCTAGAGCGGGGGGGAATGAGCAGTTCTTC. Translated: CSARAGGNEQFF.

The rearrangement links TRBV12-5 to TRBJ2-7; 8 nucleotides match TRBD1. Germline assignment: CDR1 LGHNT and CDR2 FRNRAP. The CDR3 loop spans 14 amino acids. V was clipped by 6 bases and J by 4 bases; unmatched bases: 8. The CDR3 spells CASGPGQVSYEQYF. The CDR3 DNA reads TGTGCTAGTGGACCGGGACAGGTTTCTTACGAGCAGTACTTC.

The table lists this clone with many counts. The V and J genes are TRBV28 and TRBJ2-1; D is perhaps TRBD1 or TRBD2 (5 bases each). Trimming removed 2 bases from V and 10 bases from J, with 12 bases in between. The CDR3 contains 13 residues. Germline assignment: CDR1 MDHEN and CDR2 SYDVKM. CDR3 bases: TGTGCCAGCAGTTTACTTACTAGGGGCGAGCAGTTCTTC. This encodes CASSLLTRGEQFF.

This clone was counted ten times or more. The chain employs TRBV7-6 and TRBJ2-1; D uncertain. Germline V gene data show CDR1 as SGHVS and CDR2 as FNYEAQ. This CDR3 comprises 12 residues. V was pared by 4 bases and J by 9 bases, with 10 bases between. The CDR3 protein is CASSSGPGEQFF. CDR3 DNA sequence: TGTGCCAGCAGCTCCGGGCCCGGTGAGCAGTTCTTC.

Worth noting for this clone: This CDR3 is missing its conserved last phenylalanine or tryptophan, likely due to a read error. Because the CDR3's place on the DNA is in doubt, the DNA is left out and the CDR3 is given as listed by TCRdb. The CDR3 here is CASSPPGDSIWLHL. The rearrangement joins TRBV27 to TRBJ1-2; TRBD1, as called in the table, went unchecked against the DNA. Germline CDR1 MNHEY, CDR2 SMNVEV (reference sequence). Termini included, the CDR3 measures 14 amino acids.

This clone has a count of ten or more. This chain uses TRBV5-4 with TRBJ2-5, with 9 nucleotides matching TRBD1. The CDR3 contains 15 residues. The ends lost 2 bases at V and 4 bases at J; junction bases unmatched: 6. Germline-derived CDR1 and CDR2 are SGHNT and YYREEE (reference sequence). DNA for the CDR3: TGTGCCAGCAGCTTCCGGGACAGGGCGGTAGAGACCCAGTACTTC. Translated, it gives CASSFRDRAVETQYF.

Many counts were recorded for this clone. The chain joins TRBV6-1 to TRBJ2-7; no clear D gene. From germline, CDR1 is MNHNS and CDR2 SASEGT. Trimming removed 7 bases from V and 1 base from J, with 14 bases in between. The CDR3 is 14 amino acids. CDR3 protein: CASTPPDASYEQYF. The CDR3, as DNA: TGTGCCAGCACACCTCCGGACGCGTCCTACGAGCAGTACTTC.

This chain joins TRBV11-2 and TRBJ2-7; D assignment may be TRBD1 or TRBD2 (5 bases each). Germline loops: CDR1 SGHAT, CDR2 FQNNGV. This CDR3 has 12 amino acids. Trimming removed 4 bases at V and 6 bases at J, with 10 bases between. CDR3 DNA sequence: TGTGCCAGCAGCTCGGGGCTAGCCGAGCAGTACTTC. Translating it yields CASSSGLAEQYF.

The genes are TRBV6-1 and TRBJ2-7; TRBD2 might be the D (6 bases). Trimming took off 6 bases at V and 0 bases at J, with 12 bases between the two ends. Germline V gene data show CDR1 as MNHNS and CDR2 as SASEGT. This CDR3 has 14 amino acids. CDR3 nucleotides: TGTGCCAGCAGACTAGCTTGGGCCTCCTACGAGCAGTACTTC. Its translation is CASRLAWASYEQYF.

This clone was seen ten or more times. V and J are TRBV27 and TRBJ1-6; unclear D gene. Germline V gives CDR1 MNHEY, CDR2 SMNVEV (reference sequence). The CDR3 length is 14 residues. Trimming removed 5 bases from V and 7 bases from J, with 12 bases in between. CDR3 DNA sequence: TGTGCCAGCAGTCCGGGATTGCACAATTCACCCCTCCACTTT. Translated, it gives CASSPGLHNSPLHF.

This clone appeared many times. The rearrangement joins TRBV20-1 to TRBJ1-2, with D unclear. V lost 0 bases, J lost 8 bases, and 13 bases lay in between. The CDR3 consists of 13 residues. CDR1 DFQATT and CDR2 SNEGSKA come from the germline V gene (reference sequence). The CDR3 here is CSARDGAGYGYTF. DNA for the CDR3: TGCAGTGCTAGAGATGGCGCAGGATACGGCTACACCTTC.

This clone was seen only a few times. The chain couples TRBV7-2 to TRBJ1-2; 8 bases are a match to TRBD1. Trimming took 5 bases from V and 7 from J; bases not matched to a gene: 3. CDR1 SGHTA and CDR2 FQGNSA come from the germline V gene. The CDR3 consists of 12 residues. CDR3 region: CASSPGQGGYTF. DNA for the CDR3: TGTGCCAGCAGCCCTGGACAGGGTGGCTACACCTTC.

This clone showed up just once. The junction departs from the called germline gene at one end, perhaps through a read error. The J gene is TRBJ1-1, the V gene TRBV20-1; TRBD1 agrees at 7 bases. From germline, CDR1 is DFQATT and CDR2 SNEGSKA (reference sequence). The CDR3 sequence is 16 residues long. Here the CDR3 reads CSARGTRGRGAPEAFF. The CDR3 coding sequence is TGTAGTGCTAGAGGGACGAGGGGGCGCGGGGCCCCTGAAGCTTTCTTT.

There are many counts of this clone. The chain's CDR3 is CASSLGPSRGVHNEQFF. In DNA, the CDR3 is TGTGCCAGCAGCTTAGGACCTAGTAGGGGGGTACACAATGAGCAGTTCTTC. The chain joins TRBV7-9 to TRBJ2-1, with D perhaps matching TRBD1 or TRBD2 (6 bases each). This CDR3 region has 17 residues. Trimming shortened V by 1 base and J by 5 bases, and 18 bases separated the two germline ends. Germline CDR1 is SEHNR and CDR2 is FQNEAQ (reference sequence).

The chain recombines TRBV28 with TRBJ2-1; D tentatively reads TRBD1 or TRBD2 (6 bases each). CDR1 is MDHEN, CDR2 SYDVKM, per germline. V was cut by 8 bases and J by 13 bases, with 15 bases left in between. The CDR3 is 11 amino acids. In nucleotides, the CDR3 is TGTGCCAGCCTAAGGGGGGCCGACCAGTTCTTC. This gives the protein CASLRGADQFF.

By frequency in the sample, this clone is medium-sized (0.01 to 0.1%). This chain links TRBV19 with TRBJ1-2; 9 bases are shared with TRBD1. Germline V gives CDR1 LNHDA, CDR2 SQIVND (reference sequence). V trimming: 5 bases; J trimming: 4 bases; junction bases outside the gene matches: 20. The CDR3 runs 19 residues. CDR3 DNA: TGTGCCAGTAGTGCAGCGGCCCAAGGGGGGACAGGGATCCCCTATGGCTACACCTTC. Translating it yields CASSAAAQGGTGIPYGYTF. The complete variable domain, with remaining parts taken from reference TRBV19 and TRBJ1-2, reads DGGITQSPKYLFRKEGQNVTLSCEQNLNHDAMYWYRQDPGQGLRLIYYSQIVNDFQKGDIAEGYSVSREKKESFPLTVTSAQKNPTAFYLCASSAAAQGGTGIPYGYTFGSGTRLTVV.

This clone was seen repeatedly, ten times or more. The rearrangement links TRBV18 to TRBJ2-7; 7 nucleotides match TRBD1. The germline V gene encodes CDR1 KGHSH and CDR2 LQKENI. V lost 4 bases to trimming and J lost 3 bases; unmatched junction nucleotides: 3. CDR3 size: 13 residues. CDR3 bases: TGTGCCAGCTCACAAAGACAGGGCTACGAGCAGTACTTC. Translating it yields CASSQRQGYEQYF.

The chain joins TRBV28 to TRBJ2-1; 7 bases line up with TRBD2. The CDR3 contains 14 residues. V lost 6 bases to trimming and J lost 6 bases; unmatched junction nucleotides: 8. Per the germline V gene, CDR1 is MDHEN and CDR2 is SYDVKM. The CDR3 DNA follows: TGTGCCAGCAGCTTAGGAGGGGAGGGCAATGAGCAGTTCTTC. It codes for CASSLGGEGNEQFF.

This clone was recorded many times. The chain has TRBV7-6 and TRBJ1-6; D is perhaps TRBD1 (5 bases). Trimming took 4 bases from V and 8 from J, leaving 12 bases between them. Germline lookup yields CDR1 SGHVS and CDR2 FNYEAQ. This CDR3 has 14 amino acids. CDR3 residues: CASSSQEQYSPLHF. The CDR3 bases are TGTGCCAGCAGCTCACAGGAGCAGTATTCACCCCTCCACTTT.

The rearrangement uses TRBV5-6 and TRBJ2-4; D perhaps matches TRBD1 (5 bases). V was trimmed by 5 bases and J by 0 bases, leaving 9 bases between them. The CDR3 is 14 amino acids. CDR1 and CDR2 from the germline V gene are SGHDT and YYEEEE. As DNA, the CDR3 is TGTGCCAGCAGATCACAGGTAGCCAAAAACATTCAGTACTTC. Its protein product is CASRSQVAKNIQYF.

This clone has only a few counts. The gene calls are TRBV24-1 and TRBJ2-2; the D gene is possibly TRBD2 (6 bases). The length of the CDR3 is 15 residues. Germline V lookup: CDR1 KGHDR, CDR2 SFDVKD. Trimming shortened V by 5 bases and J by 5 bases, and 14 bases separated the two germline ends. CDR3 sequence: CATSASRAGTGELFF. CDR3 DNA sequence: TGTGCCACCAGTGCTTCGAGGGCGGGGACCGGGGAGCTGTTTTTT.

This clone appeared many times. CDR3 coding DNA: TGTGCCAGCAGTGAAGACAGGGGAGAACCAAATTCCCAGTACTTC. It is translated as CASSEDRGEPNSQYF. This chain connects TRBV6-1 to TRBJ2-5; 7 nucleotides line up with TRBD1. The germline CDR1 and CDR2 sequences are MNHNS and SASEGT. V was pared by 1 base and J by 9 bases, with 11 bases of the junction left unmatched. This CDR3 is 15 amino acids long.